The 22 T cell receptor beta chains below all came from one sample that was sequenced in a study of PD-1 blockade in classical Hodgkin lymphoma. Relapse after autologous stem cell transplantation occurred in every patient, and brentuximab vedotin exposure varied. Generated by immunoSEQ multiplex PCR, the TCRdb table keeps only in-frame clones and is missing some. The sample lists fewer than 90,000 clones, under 90% occurring once. Sequencing used peripheral blood mononuclear cells (PBMCs), obtained at baseline. The receptors stem from a human donor with classical Hodgkin lymphoma.

The chain is built from TRBV6-6 and TRBJ2-2; D is uncertain. This CDR3 has 12 amino acids. V gave up 5 bases and J gave up 1 base, with 2 bases separating them. Germline V gene lookup returns CDR1 MNHNY and CDR2 SVGAGI (reference sequence). As DNA, the CDR3 is TGTGCCAGCAGTCAGAACACCGGGGAGCTGTTTTTT. Its translation: CASSQNTGELFF.

This chain uses TRBV18 with TRBJ2-2, with TRBD1 as a possible D gene (6 bases). Germline-derived CDR1 and CDR2 are KGHSH and LQKENI. The V and J ends lost 5 bases and 4 bases respectively, with 8 bases between them. The CDR3 contains 13 residues. The CDR3 region is CASSTDSTGELFF. CDR3 nucleotides: TGTGCCAGCTCAACGGACAGCACCGGGGAGCTGTTTTTT.

This rearrangement joins TRBV20-1 to TRBJ1-1, with unresolved D. V was pared by 5 bases and J by 3 bases, with 7 bases between. From germline, CDR1 is DFQATT and CDR2 SNEGSKA (reference sequence). The CDR3 totals 11 residues. The CDR3 reads CSAPRDTEAFF. CDR3 DNA sequence: TGCAGTGCTCCCCGGGACACTGAAGCTTTCTTT.

The chain is built from TRBV6-5 and TRBJ2-7; either TRBD1 or TRBD2 may fit D (6 bases each). The CDR3 sequence is 14 residues long. V shed 8 bases and J shed 4 bases, with 18 bases lying between them. Germline CDR1 and CDR2: MNHEY and SVGAGI. The CDR3 spells CASQRTGAGYEQYF. DNA for the CDR3: TGTGCCAGCCAAAGAACGGGGGCCGGGTACGAGCAGTACTTC.

The V and J genes are TRBV5-6 and TRBJ2-7; D gene ambiguous. V lost 0 bases, J lost 0 bases, and 7 bases lay in between. The CDR3 has 14 amino acids. From germline, CDR1 is SGHDT and CDR2 YYEEEE. The CDR3 region is CASSLDYGSYEQYF. The DNA for the CDR3 is TGTGCCAGCAGCTTGGATTATGGCTCCTACGAGCAGTACTTC.

The chain uses TRBV5-1 and TRBJ1-1; 10 bases align to TRBD1. Germline assignment: CDR1 SGHRS and CDR2 YFSETQ. This CDR3 is 15 amino acids long. V was pared by 2 bases and J by 3 bases, with 4 bases of the junction left unmatched. This CDR3 reads CASSFGGTGDTEAFF. The CDR3 region has the DNA TGCGCCAGCAGCTTTGGTGGGACAGGGGACACTGAAGCTTTCTTT.

This clone has a single count. The chain links TRBV19 to TRBJ2-3, with D possibly TRBD2 on 6 matching bases. Germline V gene data show CDR1 as LNHDA and CDR2 as SQIVND (reference sequence). Trimming shortened V by 5 bases and J by 5 bases, and 29 bases separated the two germline ends. The CDR3 sequence is 19 residues long. Here the CDR3 reads CASSVLAGLGGIGGDTQYF. The CDR3 nucleotides read TGTGCCAGTAGTGTCCTCGCGGGTCTCGGCGGGATCGGTGGAGATACGCAGTATTTT.

V is TRBV18 and J is TRBJ2-1; TRBD1 is a possible D gene (5 bases). The ends were cut back, 0 bases at V and 1 base at J, with 13 bases in the middle. Germline V lookup: CDR1 KGHSH, CDR2 LQKENI. There are 17 residues in the CDR3. The DNA for the CDR3 is TGTGCCAGCTCACCACCCGGAATAAGGGGATCCTACAATGAGCAGTTCTTC. Its translation is CASSPPGIRGSYNEQFF.

This rearrangement joins TRBV4-1 to TRBJ2-7, with D maybe TRBD1 (5 bases). V gave up 0 bases and J gave up 2 bases, with 8 bases separating them. The CDR3 has 14 residues. The germline gives CDR1 MGHRA, CDR2 YSYEKL. In DNA, the CDR3 is TGCGCCAGCAGCCAAGATATCAGGGCCTACGAGCAGTACTTC. As protein: CASSQDIRAYEQYF.

The chain combines TRBV4-1 with TRBJ2-7; the match to TRBD1 covers 10 bases. This CDR3 contains 15 residues. V trimming: 1 base; J trimming: 6 bases; junction bases outside the gene matches: 6. The germline CDR1 and CDR2 sequences are MGHRA and YSYEKL. CDR3 protein: CASSQGQGAQSEQYF. CDR3 coding DNA: TGCGCCAGCAGCCAAGGACAGGGGGCGCAGAGCGAGCAGTACTTC.

The rearrangement links TRBV5-6 to TRBJ2-3, with D possibly called TRBD1 or TRBD2 (5 bases each). The V gene's germline CDR1 is SGHDT and CDR2 YYEEEE. The V and J ends lost 3 bases and 0 bases respectively, with 8 bases between them. The CDR3 has 14 amino acids. The CDR3 loop is CASSSWGSTDTQYF. The CDR3 nucleotides read TGTGCCAGCAGCTCCTGGGGGAGCACAGATACGCAGTATTTT. The whole variable domain, remainder taken from reference TRBV5-6 and TRBJ2-3, is DAGVTQSPTHLIKTRGQQVTLRCSPKSGHDTVSWYQQALGQGPQFIFQYYEEEERQRGNFPDRFSGHQFPNYSSELNVNALLLGDSALYLCASSSWGSTDTQYFGPGTRLTVL.

This chain joins TRBV4-3 and TRBJ2-7, with 10 nucleotides matching TRBD2. Per the germline V gene, CDR1 is LGHNA and CDR2 is YSLEER. With V trimmed by 1 base and J by 1 base, 1 base remained unmatched. The CDR3 is 15 amino acids. The CDR3 here is CASSQGAGGSYEQYF. CDR3 nucleotide sequence: TGCGCCAGCAGCCAAGGAGCGGGAGGGTCCTACGAGCAGTACTTC.

This chain uses TRBV11-1 with TRBJ2-6; unclear D gene. V shed 5 bases and J shed 0 bases, with 11 bases lying between them. From germline, CDR1 is SGHAT and CDR2 FQDESV (reference sequence). CDR3 length: 16 residues. CDR3 in amino acids: CASSQLVNSGANVLTF. CDR3 DNA: TGTGCCAGCAGCCAATTAGTTAACTCTGGGGCCAACGTCCTGACTTTC.

V and J are TRBV7-6 and TRBJ1-5, with D uncertain. V shed 4 bases and J shed 0 bases, with 10 bases lying between them. Germline-derived CDR1 and CDR2 are SGHVS and FNYEAQ. The CDR3 spans 15 residues. The CDR3 reads CASSSNLNSNQPQHF. Here the CDR3 DNA reads TGTGCCAGCAGCTCGAACCTCAATAGCAATCAGCCCCAGCATTTT.

The chain links TRBV7-2 to TRBJ1-5; D might be TRBD1 (5 bases). V lost 2 bases to trimming and J lost 5 bases, with 16 bases between them. Germline CDR1 and CDR2: SGHTA and FQGNSA. The CDR3 is 16 residues long. The CDR3 protein is CASSLYPRGGDQPQHF. Here the CDR3 DNA reads TGTGCCAGCAGCTTATATCCCCGGGGGGGAGATCAGCCCCAGCATTTT.

V is TRBV11-2 and J is TRBJ2-3; D unclear. Trimming stripped 2 bases from V and 6 bases from J, with 12 bases between. Germline loops: CDR1 SGHAT, CDR2 FQNNGV. CDR3 size: 14 residues. The CDR3 sequence is CASSLKGNGDTQYF. CDR3 coding DNA: TGTGCCAGCAGCTTAAAAGGGAACGGGGATACGCAGTATTTT. Drawing the rest from reference TRBV11-2 and TRBJ2-3, the complete variable domain is EAGVAQSPRYKIIEKRQSVAFWCNPISGHATLYWYQQILGQGPKLLIQFQNNGVVDDSQLPKDRFSAERLKGVDSTLKIQPAKLEDSAVYLCASSLKGNGDTQYFGPGTRLTVL.

This clone was seen only once. The chain joins TRBV30 to TRBJ2-7; TRBD1 agrees at 8 bases. There are 15 residues in the CDR3. V gave up 3 bases and J gave up 2 bases; unmatched junction bases: 9. Germline V gene lookup returns CDR1 GTSNPN and CDR2 SVGIG (reference sequence). DNA of the CDR3: TGTGCCTGGAGATCCCTGGGACAGGCAACCTACGAGCAGTACTTC. Amino acid sequence: CAWRSLGQATYEQYF.

Here the CDR3 reads CATLRSRLQAFF. CDR3 in DNA: TGTGCCACCCTAAGATCGAGGCTACAAGCTTTCTTT. The V call is TRBV7-9, the J call TRBJ1-1, with D uncertain. Germline-derived CDR1 and CDR2 are SEHNR and FQNEAQ (reference sequence). V was trimmed by 10 bases and J by 9 bases, leaving 18 bases between them. The length of the CDR3 is 12 residues.

The rearrangement joins TRBV29-1 to TRBJ2-5, with 14 bases that match TRBD2. V dropped 1 base and J dropped 5; count of bases not matched to a gene: 9. Germline V gives CDR1 SQVTM, CDR2 ANQGSEA. CDR3 length: 17 amino acids. CDR3 protein: CSVEGSGLAGAVETQYF. For the CDR3, the DNA is TGCAGCGTTGAAGGGTCGGGACTAGCGGGAGCCGTGGAGACCCAGTACTTC.

The rearrangement links TRBV28 to TRBJ1-2, with 8 bases fitting TRBD1. The CDR3 is 15 residues long. Germline V gene sequence: CDR1 MDHEN, CDR2 SYDVKM. Unmatched junction bases numbered 13, after V lost 5 bases and J lost 8 bases. The CDR3 bases are TGTGCCAGCAGTGACGTGGCGACAGGGGCTGGGGGCTACACCTTC. Its translation is CASSDVATGAGGYTF.

This chain joins TRBV6-5 and TRBJ2-7; 9 nucleotides line up with TRBD2. The CDR3 totals 15 residues. The germline CDR1 and CDR2 sequences are MNHEY and SVGAGI. Trimming took 2 bases from V and 2 from J; bases not matched to a gene: 4. The CDR3: CASSYGLAGAYEQYF. CDR3 DNA sequence: TGTGCCAGCAGTTACGGGTTAGCGGGGGCCTACGAGCAGTACTTC.

V usage is TRBV19 and J usage is TRBJ2-2, with D perhaps matching TRBD2 (6 bases). Looked up from germline, CDR1 is LNHDA and CDR2 is SQIVND (reference sequence). The CDR3 contains 16 residues. V dropped 9 bases and J dropped 1 base, with 18 bases sitting between them. This CDR3 is CASALGAGRNTGELFF. The CDR3 DNA reads TGTGCCAGCGCCCTAGGGGCGGGACGGAACACCGGGGAGCTGTTTTTT.